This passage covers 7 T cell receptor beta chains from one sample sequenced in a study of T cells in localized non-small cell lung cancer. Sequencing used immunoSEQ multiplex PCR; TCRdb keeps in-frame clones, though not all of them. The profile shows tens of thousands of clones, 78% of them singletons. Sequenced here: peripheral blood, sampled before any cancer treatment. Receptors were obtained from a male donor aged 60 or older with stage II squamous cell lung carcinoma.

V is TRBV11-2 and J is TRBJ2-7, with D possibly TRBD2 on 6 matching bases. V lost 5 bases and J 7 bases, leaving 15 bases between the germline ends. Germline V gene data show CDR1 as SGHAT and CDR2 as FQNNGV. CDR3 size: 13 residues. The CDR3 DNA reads TGTGCCAGCAGCGTCGGGACTGTTCTAGAGCAGTACTTC. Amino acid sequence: CASSVGTVLEQYF.

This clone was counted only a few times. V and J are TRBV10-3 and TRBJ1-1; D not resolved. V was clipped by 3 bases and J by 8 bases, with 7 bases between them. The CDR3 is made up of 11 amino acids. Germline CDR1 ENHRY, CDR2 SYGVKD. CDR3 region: CAISDGQEAFF. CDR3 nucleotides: TGTGCCATCAGTGACGGGCAGGAAGCTTTCTTT.

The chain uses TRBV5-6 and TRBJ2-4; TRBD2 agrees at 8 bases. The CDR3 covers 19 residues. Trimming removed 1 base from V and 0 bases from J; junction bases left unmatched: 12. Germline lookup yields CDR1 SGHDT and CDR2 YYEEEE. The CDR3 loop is CASSLRGRSGRLAKNIQYF. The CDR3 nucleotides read TGTGCCAGCAGCTTGCGCGGGAGGTCCGGGAGACTAGCCAAAAACATTCAGTACTTC.

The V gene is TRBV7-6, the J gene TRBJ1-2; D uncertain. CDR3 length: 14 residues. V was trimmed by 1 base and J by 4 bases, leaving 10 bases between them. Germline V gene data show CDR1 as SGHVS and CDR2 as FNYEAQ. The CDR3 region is CASSLEVESYGYTF. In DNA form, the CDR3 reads TGTGCCAGCAGCTTAGAGGTAGAGTCCTATGGCTACACCTTC.

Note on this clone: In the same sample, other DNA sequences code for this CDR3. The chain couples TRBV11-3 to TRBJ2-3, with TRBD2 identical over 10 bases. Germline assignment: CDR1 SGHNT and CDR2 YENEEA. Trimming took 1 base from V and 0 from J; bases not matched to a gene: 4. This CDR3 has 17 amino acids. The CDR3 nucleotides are TGTGCCAGCAGCTTAGGCCTAGCGGGGGTTAGCACAGATACGCAGTATTTT. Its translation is CASSLGLAGVSTDTQYF. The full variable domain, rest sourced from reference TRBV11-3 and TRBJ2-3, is EAGVVQSPRYKIIEKKQPVAFWCNPISGHNTLYWYLQNLGQGPELLIRYENEEAVDDSQLPKDRFSAERLKGVDSTLKIQPAELGDSAVYLCASSLGLAGVSTDTQYFGPGTRLTVL.

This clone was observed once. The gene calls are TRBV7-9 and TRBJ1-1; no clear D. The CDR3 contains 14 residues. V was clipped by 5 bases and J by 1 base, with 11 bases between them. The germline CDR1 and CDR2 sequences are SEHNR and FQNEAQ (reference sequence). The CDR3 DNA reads TGTGCCAGCAGCCCTTCGGGAGGGAACACTGAAGCTTTCTTT. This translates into CASSPSGGNTEAFF. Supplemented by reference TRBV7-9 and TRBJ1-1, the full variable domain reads DTGVSQNPRHKITKRGQNVTFRCDPISEHNRLYWYRQTLGQGPEFLTYFQNEAQLEKSRLLSDRFSAERPKGSFSTLEIQRTEQGDSAMYLCASSPSGGNTEAFFGQGTRLTVV.

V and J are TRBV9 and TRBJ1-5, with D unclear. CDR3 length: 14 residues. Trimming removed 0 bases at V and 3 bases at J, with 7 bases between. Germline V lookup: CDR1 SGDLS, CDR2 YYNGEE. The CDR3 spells CASSVGGLNQPQHF. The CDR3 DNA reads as TGTGCCAGCAGCGTAGGAGGTCTCAATCAGCCCCAGCATTTT.